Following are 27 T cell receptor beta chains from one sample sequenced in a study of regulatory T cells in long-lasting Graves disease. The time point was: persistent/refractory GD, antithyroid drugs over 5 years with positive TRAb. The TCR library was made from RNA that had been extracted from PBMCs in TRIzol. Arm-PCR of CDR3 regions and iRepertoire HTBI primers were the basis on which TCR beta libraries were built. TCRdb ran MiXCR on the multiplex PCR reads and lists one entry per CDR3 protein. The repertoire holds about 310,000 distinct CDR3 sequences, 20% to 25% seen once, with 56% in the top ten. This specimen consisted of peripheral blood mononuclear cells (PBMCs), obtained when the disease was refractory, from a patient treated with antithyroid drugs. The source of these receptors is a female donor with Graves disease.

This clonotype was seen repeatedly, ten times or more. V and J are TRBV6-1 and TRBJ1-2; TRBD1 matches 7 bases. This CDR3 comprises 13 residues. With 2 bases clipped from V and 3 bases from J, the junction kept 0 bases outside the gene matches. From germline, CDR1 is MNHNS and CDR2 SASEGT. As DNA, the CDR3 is TGTGCCAGCAGTGAAACAGGGGACTATGGCTACACCTTC. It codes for CASSETGDYGYTF.

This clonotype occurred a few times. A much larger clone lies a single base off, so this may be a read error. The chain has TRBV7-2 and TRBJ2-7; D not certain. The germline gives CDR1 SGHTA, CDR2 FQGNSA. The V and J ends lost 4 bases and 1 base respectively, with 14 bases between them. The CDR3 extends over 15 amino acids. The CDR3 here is CASSSDQDRSYEQYF. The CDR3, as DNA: TGTGCCAGCAGCTCGGACCAGGACCGTTCCTACGAGCAGTACTTC.

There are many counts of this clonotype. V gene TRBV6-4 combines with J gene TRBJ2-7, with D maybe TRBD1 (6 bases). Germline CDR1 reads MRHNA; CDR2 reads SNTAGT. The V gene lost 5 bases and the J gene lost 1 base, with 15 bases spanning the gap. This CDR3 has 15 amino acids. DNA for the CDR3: TGTGCCAGCAGTTACGGGCAAGGGGGTTCCTACGAGCAGTACTTC. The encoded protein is CASSYGQGGSYEQYF.

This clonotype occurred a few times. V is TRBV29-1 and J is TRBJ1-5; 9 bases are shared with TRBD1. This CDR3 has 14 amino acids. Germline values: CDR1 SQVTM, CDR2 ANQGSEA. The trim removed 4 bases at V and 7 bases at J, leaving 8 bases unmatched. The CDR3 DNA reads TGCAGCGTTGCTACAGGGGGCGCAGGGCAGCCCCAGCATTTT. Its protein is CSVATGGAGQPQHF.

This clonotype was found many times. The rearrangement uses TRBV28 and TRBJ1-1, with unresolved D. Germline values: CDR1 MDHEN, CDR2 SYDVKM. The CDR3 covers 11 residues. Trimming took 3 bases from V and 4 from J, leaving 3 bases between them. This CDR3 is CASSFSTEAFF. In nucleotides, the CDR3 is TGTGCCAGCAGTTTTTCCACTGAAGCTTTCTTT.

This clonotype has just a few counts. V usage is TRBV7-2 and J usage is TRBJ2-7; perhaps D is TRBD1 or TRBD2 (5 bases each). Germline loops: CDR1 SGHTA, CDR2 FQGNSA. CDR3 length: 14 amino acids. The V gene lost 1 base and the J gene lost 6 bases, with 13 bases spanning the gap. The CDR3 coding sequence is TGTGCCAGCAGCTTAGAATCGAGGGGCCGCGAGCAGTACTTC. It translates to CASSLESRGREQYF.

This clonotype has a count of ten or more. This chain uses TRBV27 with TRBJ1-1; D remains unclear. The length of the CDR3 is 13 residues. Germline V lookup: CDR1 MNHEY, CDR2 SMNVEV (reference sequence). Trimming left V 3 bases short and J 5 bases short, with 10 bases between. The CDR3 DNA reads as TGTGCCAGCAGTTTGGGCCAGAGGACTGAAGCTTTCTTT. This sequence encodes CASSLGQRTEAFF.

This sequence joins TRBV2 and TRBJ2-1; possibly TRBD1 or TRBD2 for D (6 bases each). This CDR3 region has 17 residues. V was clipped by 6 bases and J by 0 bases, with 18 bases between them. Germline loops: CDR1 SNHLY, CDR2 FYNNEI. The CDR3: CASSDSGGLSSYNEQFF. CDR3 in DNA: TGTGCCAGCAGCGACTCCGGGGGCCTGAGCTCCTACAATGAGCAGTTCTTC.

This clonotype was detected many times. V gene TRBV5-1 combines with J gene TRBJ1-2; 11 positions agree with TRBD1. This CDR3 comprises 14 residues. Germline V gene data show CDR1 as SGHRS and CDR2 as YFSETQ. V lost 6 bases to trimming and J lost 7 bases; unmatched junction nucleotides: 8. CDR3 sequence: CASNPGTGGFGYTF. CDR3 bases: TGCGCCAGCAATCCCGGGACAGGGGGATTTGGCTACACCTTC.

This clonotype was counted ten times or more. The CDR3 sequence: CASRGGGTVSYYGYTF. Here the CDR3 DNA reads TGTGCCAGCAGGGGGGGAGGGACAGTCTCTTACTATGGCTACACCTTC. The chain carries TRBV28 and TRBJ1-2; 7 positions match TRBD1. Germline trimming cut 6 bases from V and 3 bases from J; bases unmatched to any gene: 13. This CDR3 has 16 amino acids. The V gene's germline CDR1 is MDHEN and CDR2 SYDVKM.

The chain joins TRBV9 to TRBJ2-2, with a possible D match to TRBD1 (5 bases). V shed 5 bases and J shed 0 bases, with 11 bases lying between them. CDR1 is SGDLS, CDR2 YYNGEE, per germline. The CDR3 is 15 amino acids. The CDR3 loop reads CASRRQGSNTGELFF. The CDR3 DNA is TGTGCCAGCAGACGTCAGGGTTCGAACACCGGGGAGCTGTTTTTT.

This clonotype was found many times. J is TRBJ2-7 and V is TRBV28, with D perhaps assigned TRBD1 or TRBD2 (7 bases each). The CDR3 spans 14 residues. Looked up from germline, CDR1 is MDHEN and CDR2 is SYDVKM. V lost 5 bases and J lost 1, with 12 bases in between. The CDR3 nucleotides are TGTGCCAGCAGTCCAGGGGGGGGTTCCTACGAGCAGTACTTC. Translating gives CASSPGGGSYEQYF.

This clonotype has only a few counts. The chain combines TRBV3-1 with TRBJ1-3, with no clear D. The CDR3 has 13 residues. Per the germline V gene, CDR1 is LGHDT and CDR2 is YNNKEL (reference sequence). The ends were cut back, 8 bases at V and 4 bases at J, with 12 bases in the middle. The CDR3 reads CASSGSEGNTIYF. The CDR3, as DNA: TGTGCCAGCTCGGGATCCGAGGGAAACACCATATATTTT.

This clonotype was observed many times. CDR3 region: CASRISGANVLTF. As DNA, the CDR3 is TGTGCCAGCCGGATCTCTGGGGCCAACGTCCTGACTTTC. This chain uses TRBV28 with TRBJ2-6; no clear D. CDR3 size: 13 residues. CDR1 and CDR2 from the germline V gene are MDHEN and SYDVKM. The V gene lost 8 bases and the J gene lost 0 bases, with 5 bases spanning the gap.

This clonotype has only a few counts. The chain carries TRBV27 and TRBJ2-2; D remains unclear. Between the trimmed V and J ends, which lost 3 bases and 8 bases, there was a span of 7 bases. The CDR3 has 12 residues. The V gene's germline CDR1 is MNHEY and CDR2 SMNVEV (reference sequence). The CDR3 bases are TGTGCCAGCAGTTTGAAGGGAGGGGAGCTGTTTTTT. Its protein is CASSLKGGELFF.

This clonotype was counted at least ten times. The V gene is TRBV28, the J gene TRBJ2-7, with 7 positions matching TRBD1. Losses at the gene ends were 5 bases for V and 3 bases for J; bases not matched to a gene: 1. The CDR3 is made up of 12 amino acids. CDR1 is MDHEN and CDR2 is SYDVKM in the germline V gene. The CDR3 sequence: CASSGQVYEQYF. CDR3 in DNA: TGTGCCAGCAGTGGACAGGTCTACGAGCAGTACTTC.

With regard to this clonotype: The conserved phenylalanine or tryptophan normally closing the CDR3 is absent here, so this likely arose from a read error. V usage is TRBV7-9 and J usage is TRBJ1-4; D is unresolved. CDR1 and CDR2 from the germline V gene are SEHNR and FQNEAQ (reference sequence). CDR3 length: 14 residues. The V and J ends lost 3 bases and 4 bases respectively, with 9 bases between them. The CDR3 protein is CASSFRGDNEKLFL. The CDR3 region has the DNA TGTGCCAGCAGCTTTAGAGGTGATAATGAAAAACTGTTTCTT.

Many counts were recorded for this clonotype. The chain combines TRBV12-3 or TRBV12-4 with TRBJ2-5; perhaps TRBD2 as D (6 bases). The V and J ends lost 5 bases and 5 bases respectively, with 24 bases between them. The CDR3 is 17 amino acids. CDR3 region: CASSPGWEVGVSETQYF. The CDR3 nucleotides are TGTGCCAGCAGTCCGGGTTGGGAGGTTGGCGTGTCGGAGACCCAGTACTTC.

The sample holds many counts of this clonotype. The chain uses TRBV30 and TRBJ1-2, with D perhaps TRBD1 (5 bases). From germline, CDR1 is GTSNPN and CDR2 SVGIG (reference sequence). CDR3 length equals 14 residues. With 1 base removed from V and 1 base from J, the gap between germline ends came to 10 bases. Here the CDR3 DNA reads TGTGCCTGGAGTGCGACAGCTTTTAACTATGGCTACACCTTC. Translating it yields CAWSATAFNYGYTF.

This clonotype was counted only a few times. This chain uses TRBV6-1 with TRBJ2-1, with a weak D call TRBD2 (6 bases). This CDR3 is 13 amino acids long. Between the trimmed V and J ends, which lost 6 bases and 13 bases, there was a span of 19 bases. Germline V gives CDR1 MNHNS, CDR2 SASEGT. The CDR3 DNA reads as TGTGCCAGCAGCTCCTTGGGACGGGGGACTCAGTTCTTC. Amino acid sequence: CASSSLGRGTQFF.

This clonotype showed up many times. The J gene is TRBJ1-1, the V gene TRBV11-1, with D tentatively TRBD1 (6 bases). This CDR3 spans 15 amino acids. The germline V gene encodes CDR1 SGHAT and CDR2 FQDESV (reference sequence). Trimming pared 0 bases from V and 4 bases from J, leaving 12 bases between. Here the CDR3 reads CASSLAGETGTEAFF. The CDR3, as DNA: TGTGCCAGCAGCTTAGCGGGAGAGACAGGCACTGAAGCTTTCTTT.

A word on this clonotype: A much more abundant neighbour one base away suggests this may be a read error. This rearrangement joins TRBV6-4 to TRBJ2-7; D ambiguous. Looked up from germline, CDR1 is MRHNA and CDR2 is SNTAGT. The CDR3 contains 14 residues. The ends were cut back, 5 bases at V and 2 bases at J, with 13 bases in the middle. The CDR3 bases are TGTGCCAGCAGTTACGACGTTCTCGCCTACGAGCAGTACTTC. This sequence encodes CASSYDVLAYEQYF.

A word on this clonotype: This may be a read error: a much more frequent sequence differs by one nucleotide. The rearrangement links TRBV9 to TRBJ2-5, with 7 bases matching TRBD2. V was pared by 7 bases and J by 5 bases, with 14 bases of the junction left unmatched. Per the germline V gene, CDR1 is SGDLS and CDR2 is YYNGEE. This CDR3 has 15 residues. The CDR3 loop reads CASGPTPTSWETQYF. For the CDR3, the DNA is TGTGCCAGCGGCCCAACACCGACTAGCTGGGAGACCCAGTACTTC.

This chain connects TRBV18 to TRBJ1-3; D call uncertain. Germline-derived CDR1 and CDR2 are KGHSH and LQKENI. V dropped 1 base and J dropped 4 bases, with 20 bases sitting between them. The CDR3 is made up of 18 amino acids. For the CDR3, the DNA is TGTGCCAGCTCACCACAGGGAATAGTCCATCCCTCAGGAAACACCATATATTTT. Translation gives CASSPQGIVHPSGNTIYF.

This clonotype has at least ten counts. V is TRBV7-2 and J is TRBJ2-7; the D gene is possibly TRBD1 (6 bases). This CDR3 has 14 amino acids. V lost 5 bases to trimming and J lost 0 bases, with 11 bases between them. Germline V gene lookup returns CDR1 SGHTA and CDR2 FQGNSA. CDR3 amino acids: CASSANRASYEQYF. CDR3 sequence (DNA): TGTGCCAGCAGCGCAAACAGGGCCTCCTACGAGCAGTACTTC.

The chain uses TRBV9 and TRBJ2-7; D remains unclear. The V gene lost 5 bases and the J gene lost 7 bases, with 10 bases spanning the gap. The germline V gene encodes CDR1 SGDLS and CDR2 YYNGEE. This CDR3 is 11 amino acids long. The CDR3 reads CASSRASEQYF. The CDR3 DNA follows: TGTGCCAGCAGTCGCGCCAGTGAGCAGTACTTC.

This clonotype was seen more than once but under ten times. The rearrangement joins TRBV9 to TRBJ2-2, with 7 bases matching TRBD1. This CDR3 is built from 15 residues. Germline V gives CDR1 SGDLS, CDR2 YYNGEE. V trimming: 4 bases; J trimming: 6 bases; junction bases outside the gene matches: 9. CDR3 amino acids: CASSFRGGAAGELFF. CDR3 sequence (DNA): TGTGCCAGCAGCTTCAGAGGGGGCGCCGCCGGGGAGCTGTTTTTT.